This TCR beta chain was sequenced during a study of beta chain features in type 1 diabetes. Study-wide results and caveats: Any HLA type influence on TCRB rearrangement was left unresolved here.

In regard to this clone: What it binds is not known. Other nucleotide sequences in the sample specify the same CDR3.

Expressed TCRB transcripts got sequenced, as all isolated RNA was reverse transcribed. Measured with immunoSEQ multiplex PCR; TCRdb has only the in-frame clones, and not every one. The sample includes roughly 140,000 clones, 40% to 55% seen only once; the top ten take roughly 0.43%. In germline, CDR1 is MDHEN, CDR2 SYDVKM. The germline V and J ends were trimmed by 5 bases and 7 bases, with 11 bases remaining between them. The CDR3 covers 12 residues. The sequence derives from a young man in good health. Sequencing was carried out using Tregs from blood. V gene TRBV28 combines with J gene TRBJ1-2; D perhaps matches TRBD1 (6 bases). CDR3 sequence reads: CASSVIRGGYTF. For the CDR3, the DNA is TGTGCCAGCAGTGTCATCAGGGGTGGCTACACCTTC.